A single sample is the source of the 5 T cell receptor beta chains below, sequenced in a study of T cell repertoires in cytomegalovirus infection. In TCRdb, the reads were re-called with MiXCR into one record per CDR3 protein. The profile shows 830,000 or so distinct CDR3 sequences, about 31% of them singletons. These receptors lack a known antigen. Sequences were derived from cultured CD8+ T cells from PBMCs, sampled from culture after CMV antigen stimulation. The receptor source for this set is a human donor in good health (CMV status not recorded). Some clones in this sample may be carry-over from other donors' samples.

This chain uses TRBV29-1 with TRBJ1-1; the match to TRBD1 covers 11 bases. The ends lost 5 bases at V and 1 base at J; junction bases unmatched: 3. The V gene's germline CDR1 is SQVTM and CDR2 ANQGSEA. CDR3 length: 14 amino acids. Here the CDR3 DNA reads TGCAGCGTTCGGACAGGGGGCAAGAACACTGAAGCTTTCTTT. Amino acid sequence: CSVRTGGKNTEAFF.

This clonotype was detected many times. The rearrangement links TRBV7-6 to TRBJ1-1; 7 nucleotides agree with TRBD1. The CDR3 sequence is 13 residues long. Losses at the gene ends were 1 base for V and 4 bases for J; bases not matched to a gene: 0. Germline V gene sequence: CDR1 SGHVS, CDR2 FNYEAQ. In DNA, the CDR3 is TGTGCCAGCAGCTTAGGGACAGGCACTGAAGCTTTCTTT. Translation gives CASSLGTGTEAFF.

The chain has TRBV5-4 and TRBJ2-2; D call uncertain. Trimming removed 0 bases at V and 7 bases at J, with 13 bases between. The V gene's germline CDR1 is SGHNT and CDR2 YYREEE (reference sequence). The CDR3 is made up of 15 amino acids. CDR3 bases: TGTGCCAGCAGCTTGGTGCTAGAGGAAGACGGGGAGCTGTTTTTT. Amino acids: CASSLVLEEDGELFF.

This chain joins TRBV25-1 and TRBJ1-2, with D tentatively TRBD1 (5 bases). Germline V gives CDR1 MGHDK, CDR2 SYGVNS. Trimming took 1 base from V and 4 from J, leaving 10 bases between them. The CDR3 loop spans 14 amino acids. CDR3: CASSESVTVYGYTF. In nucleotides, the CDR3 is TGTGCCAGCAGTGAATCGGTGACAGTCTATGGCTACACCTTC.

This clonotype occurred a few times. Here the CDR3 reads CASSSDWRETQYF. The DNA of the CDR3 is TGTGCCAGCAGCTCGGACTGGAGGGAGACCCAGTACTTC. The V gene is TRBV7-3, the J gene TRBJ2-5; D might be TRBD2 (5 bases). The CDR3 length is 13 residues. Germline loops: CDR1 SGHTA, CDR2 FQGTGA. The V and J ends lost 4 bases and 5 bases respectively, with 11 bases between them.